This TCR beta chain was recovered during a study of blood T cell repertoires in COVID-19. Looking at the study overall: Sources were T cells, B-cell-depleted T cells, or PBMCs; the material itself was cDNA or gDNA.

Germline values: CDR1 SQVTM, CDR2 ANQGSEA. The CDR3 is 12 residues long. Trimming cost V 4 bases and J 1 base, with 7 bases left between them. TCRdb's copy holds only in-frame clones and misses some; the assay was immunoSEQ multiplex PCR. The sample has a few hundred thousand clones, approximately 91% seen once. The sequenced material came from PBMCs or T cells enriched from blood (not recorded which). This TCR was sampled from a young woman who had been exposed to COVID-19. V is TRBV29-1 and J is TRBJ2-5; D not resolved. The CDR3 is CSVVPSQETQYF. DNA of the CDR3: TGCAGCGTTGTCCCCAGCCAAGAGACCCAGTACTTC.